This TCR beta chain is from a study of shared clonotypes between healthy human individuals. The wider study: Participating donors consisted of two women and a few men aged 18 to 49.

Germline V gene data show CDR1 as SGHTA and CDR2 as FQGNSA. There are 13 residues in the CDR3. The V end was cut by 3 bases, the J end by 4 bases, with 10 bases between. Genomic DNA (from each subset) was split evenly across several immunoSEQ plates. Only in-frame clones appear in the TCRdb table, and some are missing; sequencing was by immunoSEQ multiplex PCR. The sample has about 1.5 million clones; roughly 97% are singletons. Notes on the study in general: Naive CD4 clonotype sharing across a few donors was roughly 5%.

Comment on this clone: What it binds is unknown.

V gene TRBV7-2 combines with J gene TRBJ2-7, with D unresolved. This TCR was recovered from a man under 40 in good health. Source material: naive CD4+ T cells sorted from blood. Regarding subset: CD45RA+ positively selected. DNA for the CDR3: TGTGCCAGCAGCTTCGCTAGGCAGTACGAGCAGTACTTC. Its translation: CASSFARQYEQYF.